One and the same sample provided the 18 T cell receptor beta chains below, sequenced in a study of blood T cell repertoires in COVID-19. Only in-frame clones appear in the TCRdb table, and some are missing; sequencing was by immunoSEQ multiplex PCR. The sample comprises around 300,000 clones, 70% to 90% of which are singletons, and 3% rests with the top ten. The sample taken for sequencing was peripheral blood. The receptor set was obtained from a woman aged 25 to 45 with active or convalescent COVID-19.

The rearrangement links TRBV30 to TRBJ1-2; 8 positions match TRBD1. Germline CDR1 is GTSNPN and CDR2 is SVGIG (reference sequence). CDR3 length: 15 amino acids. Germline trimming cut 6 bases from V and 2 bases from J; bases unmatched to any gene: 11. DNA of the CDR3: TGTGCCTGCAGCTCCCAAAGGACAGGGAACTATGGCTACACCTTC. Encoded protein: CACSSQRTGNYGYTF.

As concerns this clone: Other DNA sequences in this sample translate to the same CDR3. This sequence joins TRBV19 and TRBJ2-3; a weak D match, TRBD1 (5 bases). The germline V and J ends were trimmed by 5 bases and 2 bases, with 11 bases remaining between them. This CDR3 comprises 14 residues. CDR1 and CDR2 (germline): LNHDA, SQIVND (reference sequence). Here the CDR3 reads CASSRQGNTDTQYF. Written as DNA, the CDR3 is TGTGCCAGTAGTCGGCAGGGCAACACAGATACGCAGTATTTT.

The rearrangement links TRBV15 to TRBJ1-3; TRBD1 matches at 7 bases. The CDR3 contains 15 residues. From germline, CDR1 is LNHNV and CDR2 YYDKDF (reference sequence). J was trimmed by 4 bases and V by 1 base; bases with no gene match: 4. The CDR3 DNA reads as TGTGCCACCAGCAGAGTAGGGACAGCCGGAAACACCATATATTTT. Its protein is CATSRVGTAGNTIYF.

This clone was seen only once. The chain links TRBV19 to TRBJ2-5; 11 nucleotides agree with TRBD1. The length of the CDR3 is 15 residues. CDR1 is LNHDA, CDR2 SQIVND, per germline (reference sequence). J gave up 2 bases and V 6 bases, and 5 bases lay outside the gene matches. CDR3 nucleotide sequence: TGTGCCAGTAGAAGGACAGGGGGCGAACAAGAGACCCAGTACTTC. As protein: CASRRTGGEQETQYF.

This clone came up once. The rearrangement joins TRBV6-5 to TRBJ2-7; D may be TRBD1 (5 bases). The germline V gene encodes CDR1 MNHEY and CDR2 SVGAGI. Deletions cut 2 bases from V and 5 bases from J, with 19 bases between. The CDR3 spans 16 residues. The CDR3 nucleotides are TGTGCCAGCAGTTACACTAACGGACATCGATGGAACGAGCAGTACTTC. Translating gives CASSYTNGHRWNEQYF.

There are a few counts of this clone. The chain is built from TRBV9 and TRBJ1-6; 9 bases align to TRBD1. CDR3 length: 14 residues. The germline V gene encodes CDR1 SGDLS and CDR2 YYNGEE. After removal of 3 bases from V and 7 bases from J, the junction contained 2 bases not matched to a gene. The CDR3 loop is CASSEQGANSPLHF. The CDR3, as DNA: TGTGCCAGCAGCGAACAGGGGGCAAATTCACCCCTCCACTTT. Combining the CDR3 with reference TRBV9 and TRBJ1-6 gives the whole variable domain DSGVTQTPKHLITATGQRVTLRCSPRSGDLSVYWYQQSLDQGLQFLIQYYNGEERAKGNILERFSAQQFPDLHSELNLSSLELGDSALYFCASSEQGANSPLHFGNGTRLTVT.

This clone was seen once. This chain joins TRBV7-9 and TRBJ1-1; the D gene is possibly TRBD1 (5 bases). The CDR3 length is 17 residues. The germline gives CDR1 SEHNR, CDR2 FQNEAQ (reference sequence). V was pared by 7 bases and J by 0 bases, with 21 bases between. CDR3 in amino acids: CASTGSFGGRLNTEAFF. The CDR3 DNA reads TGTGCCAGCACCGGGTCCTTCGGGGGACGGCTGAACACTGAAGCTTTCTTT.

The chain links TRBV3-1 (or the pseudogene TRBV3-2) to TRBJ1-1; 12 positions match TRBD1. V lost 6 bases and J lost 4; bases outside the gene matches: 3. CDR1 is LGHDT and CDR2 is YNNKEL in the germline V gene (reference sequence). CDR3 length: 14 residues. CDR3 loop: CASRPGQGATEAFF. For the CDR3, the DNA is TGTGCCAGCAGGCCGGGACAGGGGGCCACTGAAGCTTTCTTT.

The chain links TRBV24-1 to TRBJ2-6, with 10 positions matching TRBD1. V lost 3 bases to trimming and J lost 4 bases; unmatched junction nucleotides: 8. The germline V gene encodes CDR1 KGHDR and CDR2 SFDVKD. This CDR3 has 18 amino acids. CDR3 nucleotides: TGTGCCACCAGTGATCCCGGACAGGGGGGTCCCGGGGCCAACGTCCTGACTTTC. This sequence encodes CATSDPGQGGPGANVLTF.

The chain links TRBV7-9 to TRBJ2-3; D call uncertain. V was clipped by 4 bases and J by 0 bases, with 5 bases between them. Looked up from germline, CDR1 is SEHNR and CDR2 is FQNEAQ (reference sequence). The CDR3 sequence is 13 residues long. DNA for the CDR3: TGTGCCAGCAGCTCCCAGAGCACAGATACGCAGTATTTT. The encoded protein is CASSSQSTDTQYF.

The gene calls are TRBV7-2 and TRBJ2-7; no clear D gene. Germline CDR1 SGHTA, CDR2 FQGNSA. V was pared by 0 bases and J by 0 bases, with 6 bases between. The CDR3 loop spans 14 amino acids. CDR3: CASSLAQSSYEQYF. The CDR3 DNA sequence: TGTGCCAGCAGCTTAGCACAGTCCTCCTACGAGCAGTACTTC.

This rearrangement joins TRBV7-3 to TRBJ1-1; TRBD1 might be the D (5 bases). V was shortened by 2 bases and J by 2 bases, with 9 bases between the two germline ends. The CDR3 length is 14 residues. Germline CDR1 and CDR2: SGHTA and FQGTGA. CDR3 DNA: TGTGCCAGCAGCTTAGGACAAAGAAACACTGAAGCTTTCTTT. This sequence encodes CASSLGQRNTEAFF. Variable domain in full (rest from reference TRBV7-3 and TRBJ1-1): GAGVSQTPSNKVTEKGKYVELRCDPISGHTALYWYRQSLGQGPEFLIYFQGTGAADDSGLPNDRFFAVRPEGSVSTLKIQRTERGDSAVYLCASSLGQRNTEAFFGQGTRLTVV.

The chain recombines TRBV5-6 with TRBJ1-2; D may be TRBD1 (5 bases). Looked up from germline, CDR1 is SGHDT and CDR2 is YYEEEE. Deletions cut 6 bases from V and 3 bases from J, with 15 bases between. This CDR3 spans 14 amino acids. The CDR3 sequence is CASKGAGQDYGYTF. In DNA, the CDR3 is TGTGCCAGCAAAGGGGCAGGGCAGGACTATGGCTACACCTTC. The complete variable domain, with remaining parts taken from reference TRBV5-6 and TRBJ1-2, reads DAGVTQSPTHLIKTRGQQVTLRCSPKSGHDTVSWYQQALGQGPQFIFQYYEEEERQRGNFPDRFSGHQFPNYSSELNVNALLLGDSALYLCASKGAGQDYGYTFGSGTRLTVV.

The chain combines TRBV6-1 with TRBJ1-2; perhaps TRBD1 as D (6 bases). The length of the CDR3 is 14 residues. The V gene's germline CDR1 is MNHNS and CDR2 SASEGT. V lost 2 bases, J lost 4 bases, and 11 bases lay in between. CDR3 amino acids: CASSERGHVYGYTF. CDR3 in DNA: TGTGCCAGCAGTGAAAGGGGACACGTCTATGGCTACACCTTC.

Comment on this clone: This same CDR3 is encoded by further DNA sequences in the sample. The chain joins TRBV24-1 to TRBJ1-2; TRBD1 matches at 7 bases. CDR3 length: 14 residues. Germline loops: CDR1 KGHDR, CDR2 SFDVKD. The J segment lost 2 bases and the V segment lost 3 bases, leaving 2 bases of the junction unmatched. DNA for the CDR3: TGTGCCACCAGTGATCCGACAGGGAACTATGGCTACACCTTC. It codes for CATSDPTGNYGYTF.

J is TRBJ1-2 and V is TRBV25-1; the D gene is possibly TRBD1 (5 bases). The CDR3 length is 14 residues. CDR1 and CDR2 from the germline V gene are MGHDK and SYGVNS. V was pared by 3 bases and J by 7 bases, with 15 bases between. DNA for the CDR3: TGTGCCAGCAGTGAGGGACCGCCCGGGGGTGGCTACACCTTC. Its translation: CASSEGPPGGGYTF.

The chain carries TRBV9 and TRBJ1-1; D not certain. Germline CDR1 is SGDLS and CDR2 is YYNGEE. V was cut by 0 bases and J by 14 bases, with 11 bases left in between. This CDR3 comprises 11 residues. This chain's CDR3 is CASSVGVLSFF. Here the CDR3 DNA reads TGTGCCAGCAGCGTAGGCGTTCTGTCCTTCTTT.

The chain employs TRBV28 and TRBJ2-7; 14 nucleotides match TRBD2. The germline V gene encodes CDR1 MDHEN and CDR2 SYDVKM. V was clipped by 4 bases and J by 2 bases; unmatched bases: 4. The CDR3 consists of 16 residues. CDR3 region: CASSSRTSGGTYEQYF. CDR3 nucleotides: TGTGCCAGCAGTTCCCGGACTAGCGGGGGGACCTACGAGCAGTACTTC.